The next 11 T cell receptor beta chains were all read from a single sample in a study of vaccination and CD4 T cells after COVID-19. Treatment reported: approximately 9-day PBMC culture with coronavirus spike peptide pools or control peptides (ViraFEST assay). Sequenced with the Oncomine TCR Beta short-read assay was DNA taken from cultured CD4+ T cells. A single record per CDR3 protein comes from TCRdb applying MiXCR to the PCR reads. The data contain some 16,000 distinct CDR3 sequences, 57% of them seen just once; the ten biggest clones take up approximately 9%. The antigens of these receptors remain unknown. Source material: CD4+ T cells from blood, cultured in vitro. These receptors originate from a human donor who had recovered from COVID-19.

V is TRBV6-1 and J is TRBJ1-5; no reliable D call. Trimming took off 0 bases at V and 7 bases at J, with 10 bases between the two ends. The CDR3 is made up of 14 amino acids. Germline V gene lookup returns CDR1 MNHNS and CDR2 SASEGT. CDR3 sequence reads: CASSEAHPRQPQHF. The CDR3 DNA reads as TGTGCCAGCAGTGAAGCGCACCCCCGACAGCCCCAGCATTTT.

This clonotype was picked up a small number of times. The chain carries TRBV4-1 and TRBJ2-5; possible D gene TRBD1, 6 bases. This CDR3 contains 16 residues. Germline lookup yields CDR1 MGHRA and CDR2 YSYEKL. Between the trimmed V and J ends, which lost 0 bases and 2 bases, there was a span of 13 bases. The CDR3 loop is CASSQDGGTPQETQYF. CDR3 coding DNA: TGCGCCAGCAGCCAAGATGGTGGGACACCACAAGAGACCCAGTACTTC.

This clonotype was picked up one time. This chain uses TRBV5-8 with TRBJ2-5, with TRBD2 matching over 11 bases. V was pared by 4 bases and J by 1 base, with 6 bases of the junction left unmatched. Germline V gives CDR1 SGHTS, CDR2 YDEGEE. CDR3 length equals 16 residues. This chain's CDR3 is CASSRRLAGPQETQYF. The DNA for the CDR3 is TGTGCCAGCAGCAGGCGACTAGCGGGACCCCAAGAGACCCAGTACTTC.

In the case of this clonotype: The DNA is omitted, as the CDR3 cannot be located on it reliably, and the CDR3 follows TCRdb's listing. The rearrangement joins TRBV27 to TRBJ2-7; TRBD1 is the table's D call, not checked against the DNA. The CDR3 length is 14 residues, termini included. The germline V gene encodes CDR1 MNHEY and CDR2 SMNVEV (reference sequence). The CDR3 protein is CASSSSDKYHEQYF.

V gene TRBV7-2 combines with J gene TRBJ2-3, with TRBD1 matching over 12 bases. CDR1 and CDR2 (germline): SGHTA, FQGNSA. CDR3 length: 17 amino acids. Trimming cost V 5 bases and J 2 bases; bases outside gene matches: 8. CDR3 amino acids: CASSNTGTGGLTDTQYF. The CDR3 nucleotides are TGTGCCAGCAGCAATACCGGGACAGGGGGCCTCACAGATACGCAGTATTTT.

Only one count was recorded for this clonotype. The rearrangement links TRBV28 to TRBJ2-7; maybe TRBD1 (5 bases). V lost 6 bases and J 2 bases, leaving 14 bases between the germline ends. Looked up from germline, CDR1 is MDHEN and CDR2 is SYDVKM. CDR3 length: 14 amino acids. CDR3 nucleotides: TGTGCCAGCAGGGCAGGGCCTTCGCCCTACGAGCAGTACTTC. Its protein product is CASRAGPSPYEQYF.

The chain recombines TRBV20-1 with TRBJ2-5; TRBD1 agrees at 8 bases. The CDR3 totals 13 residues. Germline CDR1 DFQATT, CDR2 SNEGSKA (reference sequence). V lost 6 bases and J lost 1; bases outside the gene matches: 4. The DNA of the CDR3 is TGCAGTGCCCCCGACAGGGGCCAAGAGACCCAGTACTTC. This codes for CSAPDRGQETQYF.

The rearrangement joins TRBV4-2 to TRBJ2-5; possible D gene TRBD2, 6 bases. Trimming pared 1 base from V and 4 bases from J, leaving 10 bases between. Germline CDR1 is LGHNA and CDR2 is YNFKEQ. The CDR3 runs to 14 residues. The CDR3 spells CASSQAAGGETQYF. In DNA, the CDR3 is TGTGCCAGCAGCCAAGCGGCCGGGGGAGAGACCCAGTACTTC.

CDR3 nucleotide sequence: TGTGCCACCAGTGACTCAGAGTCTGAGGGGGTCTATGGCTACACCTTC. Translating it yields CATSDSESEGVYGYTF. This chain links TRBV24-1 with TRBJ1-2, with D possibly being TRBD1 (6 bases). Germline V lookup: CDR1 KGHDR, CDR2 SFDVKD. The CDR3 has 16 residues. Trimming removed 4 bases at V and 4 bases at J, with 18 bases between.

This clonotype has just a few counts. The chain employs TRBV10-3 and TRBJ2-3; TRBD1 aligns across 7 bases. The J segment lost 3 bases and the V segment lost 7 bases, leaving 7 bases of the junction unmatched. The CDR3 sequence is 14 residues long. Germline values: CDR1 ENHRY, CDR2 SYGVKD. In DNA form, the CDR3 reads TGTGCCATCACCGGGACAGAGTCGACAGATACGCAGTATTTT. Its protein is CAITGTESTDTQYF.

V is TRBV2 and J is TRBJ2-7; 9 bases match TRBD1. CDR1 is SNHLY and CDR2 is FYNNEI in the germline V gene. The CDR3 is made up of 14 amino acids. V shed 9 bases and J 4 bases; nucleotides not matched to a gene: 10. The CDR3 loop is CASIRGTGFYEQYF. CDR3 nucleotides: TGTGCCAGTATACGGGGGACAGGGTTTTACGAGCAGTACTTC.